These T cell receptor beta chains were read from a single sample in a study of T cell responses to AZD1222 COVID-19 vaccine. Data came from immunoSEQ multiplex PCR; TCRdb stores just in-frame clones and leaves some out. The repertoire holds tens of thousands of clones, with about 89% as singletons. This specimen was peripheral blood, taken 28 days after the second AZD1222 dose. The receptor set was obtained from an adult who received the AZD1222 COVID-19 vaccine. Both conserved end residues are part of each CDR3. A D gene is named only where the DNA matches it firmly. A clone size is listed for some rows: how often the clone was seen (once, few, many), or a class if it is expanded.

TRBV7-3	.	once	TRBJ2-1	CASSFSADSSYNEQFF	TGTGCCAGCAGCTTCTCTGCGGATAGCTCCTACAATGAGCAGTTCTTC
TRBV19	.	.	TRBJ1-5	CADLGNQPQHF	TGTGCGGACCTGGGCAATCAGCCCCAGCATTTT
TRBV29-1	TRBD2	.	TRBJ2-3	CSVESSGIGDTQYF	TGCAGCGTTGAATCGAGCGGGATAGGAGATACGCAGTATTTT
TRBV27	.	.	TRBJ2-7	CASSLGGLHSYEQYF	TGTGCCAGCAGTTTAGGGGGACTTCACTCCTACGAGCAGTACTTC
TRBV7-2	TRBD1	.	TRBJ1-1	CASSSQGARTEAFF	TGTGCCAGCAGCTCACAGGGGGCACGGACTGAAGCTTTCTTT
TRBV7-2	.	.	TRBJ1-2	CASSLAGPKLYGYTF	TGTGCCAGCAGCTTAGCTGGGCCGAAGCTTTATGGCTACACCTTC
TRBV7-9	.	.	TRBJ1-6	CASSMGPGGNSPLHF	TGTGCCAGCAGCATGGGCCCCGGGGGTAATTCACCCCTCCACTTT
TRBV5-6	TRBD1	.	TRBJ2-1	CASSTTTGSNYNEQFF	TGTGCCAGCAGCACCACGACAGGGAGTAACTACAATGAGCAGTTCTTC
TRBV5-4	TRBD2	once	TRBJ2-1	CASSSTSGVEGEQFF	TGTGCCAGCAGCTCAACTAGCGGGGTGGAGGGTGAGCAGTTCTTC
TRBV12-3/TRBV12-4	.	.	TRBJ1-2	CASSQGGIYGYTF	TGTGCCAGCAGCCAGGGTGGAATATATGGCTACACCTTC
TRBV5-4	.	.	TRBJ2-5	CASSFWSGQETQYF	TGTGCCAGCAGCTTTTGGAGCGGGCAAGAGACCCAGTACTTC
TRBV4-3	TRBD1	.	TRBJ1-1	CASSQDLLGQGLNTEAFF	TGCGCCAGCAGCCAAGACCTCCTCGGACAGGGGTTGAACACTGAAGCTTTCTTT
TRBV7-9	.	few	TRBJ1-4	CASSLISSGEEKLFF	TGTGCCAGCAGCTTAATAAGTTCAGGGGAGGAAAAACTGTTTTTT
TRBV4-1	.	.	TRBJ2-7	CASSQEAQGDYEQYF	TGCGCCAGCAGCCAAGAGGCCCAGGGAGACTACGAGCAGTACTTC
TRBV12-3/TRBV12-4	.	.	TRBJ1-2	CASKDSNYGYTF	TGTGCCAGCAAGGACAGTAACTATGGCTACACCTTC
TRBV5-1	.	.	TRBJ2-2	CASSVTVQAGELFF	TGCGCCAGCAGTGTCACGGTGCAAGCCGGGGAGCTGTTTTTT
TRBV7-9	.	once	TRBJ1-2	CASSLAAYGYTF	TGTGCCAGCAGCTTAGCGGCCTATGGCTACACCTTC
TRBV5-6	TRBD2	.	TRBJ2-1	CASSPRPGTSLYNEQFF	TGTGCCAGCAGCCCCAGACCCGGGACTAGCCTTTACAATGAGCAGTTCTTC
TRBV11-3	TRBD1	.	TRBJ2-6	CASSLGGQGALGANVLTF	TGTGCCAGCAGCTTAGGGGGACAGGGGGCGCTTGGGGCCAACGTCCTGACTTTC
TRBV14	.	.	TRBJ2-1	CASSPGVYNEQFF	TGTGCCAGCAGCCCGGGAGTATACAATGAGCAGTTCTTC
TRBV30	.	.	TRBJ2-5	CAWSPGSNQETQYF	TGTGCCTGGAGTCCCGGGAGCAACCAAGAGACCCAGTACTTC
TRBV7-6	.	.	TRBJ2-1	CASSKVSGIRYNEQFF	TGTGCCAGCAGCAAAGTCTCGGGTATTAGATACAATGAGCAGTTCTTC
TRBV20-1	TRBD2	.	TRBJ2-1	CSASGALSGRGRDEQFF	TGCAGTGCTAGTGGGGCCCTAAGCGGGAGGGGCCGGGATGAGCAGTTCTTC
TRBV19	.	.	TRBJ2-3	CASKVGLATDTQYF	TGTGCCAGTAAGGTGGGGTTGGCCACAGATACGCAGTATTTT
TRBV29-1	.	.	TRBJ1-1	CSARGSFLYTEAFF	TGCAGCGCCAGAGGGAGTTTTCTCTACACTGAAGCTTTCTTT
TRBV5-4	.	.	TRBJ1-6	CASSGSVNNSPLHF	TGTGCCAGCAGCGGTTCAGTGAATAATTCACCCCTCCACTTT
TRBV9	TRBD2	once	TRBJ2-1	CASSSGLAEGNEQFF	TGTGCCAGCAGCTCCGGACTAGCCGAGGGGAATGAGCAGTTCTTC
TRBV2	.	.	TRBJ1-1	CASSDVRVVGFF	TGTGCCAGCAGTGACGTCAGGGTAGTAGGTTTCTTT
TRBV7-8	.	.	TRBJ2-3	CASSRRPNRVSSTDTQYF	TGTGCCAGCAGCCGACGCCCTAACAGGGTGTCGAGCACAGATACGCAGTATTTT